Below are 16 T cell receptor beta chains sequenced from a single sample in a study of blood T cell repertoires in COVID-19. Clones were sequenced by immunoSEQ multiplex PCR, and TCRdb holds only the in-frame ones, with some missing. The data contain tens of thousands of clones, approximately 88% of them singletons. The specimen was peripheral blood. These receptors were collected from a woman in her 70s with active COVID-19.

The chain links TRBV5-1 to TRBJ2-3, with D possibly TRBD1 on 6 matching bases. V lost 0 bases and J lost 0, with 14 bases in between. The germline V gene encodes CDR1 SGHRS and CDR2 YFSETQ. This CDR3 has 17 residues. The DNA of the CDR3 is TGCGCCAGCAGCTTGGGGGGACAAAGGGGTAGCACAGATACGCAGTATTTT. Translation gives CASSLGGQRGSTDTQYF.

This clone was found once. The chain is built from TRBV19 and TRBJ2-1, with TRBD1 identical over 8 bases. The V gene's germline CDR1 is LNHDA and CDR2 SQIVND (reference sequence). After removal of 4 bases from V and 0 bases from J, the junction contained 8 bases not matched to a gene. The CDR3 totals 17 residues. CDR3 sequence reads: CASSTGMGTGSYNEQFF. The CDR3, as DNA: TGTGCCAGTAGTACCGGCATGGGGACAGGCTCCTACAATGAGCAGTTCTTC.

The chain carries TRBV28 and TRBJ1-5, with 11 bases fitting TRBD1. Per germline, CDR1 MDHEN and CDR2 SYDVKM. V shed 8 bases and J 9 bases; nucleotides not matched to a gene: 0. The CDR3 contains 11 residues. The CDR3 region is CASGTGGPQHF. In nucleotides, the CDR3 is TGTGCCAGCGGGACAGGGGGGCCCCAGCATTTT.

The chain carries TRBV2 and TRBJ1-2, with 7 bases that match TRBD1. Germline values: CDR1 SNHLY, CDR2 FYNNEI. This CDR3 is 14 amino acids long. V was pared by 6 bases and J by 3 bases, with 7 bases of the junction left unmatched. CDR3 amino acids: CASRERQGYYGYTF. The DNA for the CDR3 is TGTGCCAGCAGGGAACGACAGGGATACTATGGCTACACCTTC.

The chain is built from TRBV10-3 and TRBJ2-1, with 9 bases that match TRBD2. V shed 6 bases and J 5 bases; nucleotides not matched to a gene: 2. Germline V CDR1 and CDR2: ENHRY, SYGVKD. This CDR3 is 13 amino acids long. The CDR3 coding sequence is TGTGCCATCAGAAGACTAGCGGACAATGAGCAGTTCTTC. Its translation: CAIRRLADNEQFF.

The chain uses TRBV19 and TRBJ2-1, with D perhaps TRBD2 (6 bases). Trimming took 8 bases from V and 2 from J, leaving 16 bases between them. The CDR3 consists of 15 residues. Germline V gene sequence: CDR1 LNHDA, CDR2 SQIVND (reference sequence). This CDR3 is CASGFGGITYNEQFF. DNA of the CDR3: TGTGCCAGTGGATTCGGAGGGATCACCTACAATGAGCAGTTCTTC.

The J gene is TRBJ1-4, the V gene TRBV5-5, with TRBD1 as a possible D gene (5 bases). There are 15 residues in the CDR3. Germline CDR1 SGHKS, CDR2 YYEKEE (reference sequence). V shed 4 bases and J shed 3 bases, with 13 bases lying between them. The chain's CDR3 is CASSKNRISNEKLFF. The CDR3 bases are TGTGCCAGCAGCAAAAACAGGATCTCTAATGAAAAACTGTTTTTT.

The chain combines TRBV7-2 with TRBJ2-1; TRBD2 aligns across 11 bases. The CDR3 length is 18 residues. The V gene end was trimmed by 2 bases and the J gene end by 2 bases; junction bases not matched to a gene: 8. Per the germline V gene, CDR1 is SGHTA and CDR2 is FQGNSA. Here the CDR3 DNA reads TGTGCCAGCAGCTTATTCGCTAGCGGGGGGTTGACCTACAATGAGCAGTTCTTC. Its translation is CASSLFASGGLTYNEQFF.

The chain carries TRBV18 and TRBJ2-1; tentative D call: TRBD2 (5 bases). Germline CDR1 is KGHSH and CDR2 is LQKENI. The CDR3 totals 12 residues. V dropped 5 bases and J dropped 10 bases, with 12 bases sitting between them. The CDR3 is CASSRAGEEQFF. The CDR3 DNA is TGTGCCAGCTCAAGGGCTGGGGAGGAGCAGTTCTTC.

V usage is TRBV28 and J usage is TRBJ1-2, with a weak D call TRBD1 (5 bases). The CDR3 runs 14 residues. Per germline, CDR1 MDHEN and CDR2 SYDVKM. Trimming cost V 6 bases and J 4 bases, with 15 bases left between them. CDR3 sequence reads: CASRVTGQIYGYTF. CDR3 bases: TGTGCCAGCAGGGTAACAGGCCAAATCTATGGCTACACCTTC.

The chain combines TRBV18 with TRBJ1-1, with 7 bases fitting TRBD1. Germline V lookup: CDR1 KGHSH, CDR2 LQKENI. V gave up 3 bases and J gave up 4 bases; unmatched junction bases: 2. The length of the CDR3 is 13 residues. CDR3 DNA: TGTGCCAGCTCACCGACAGGGATCACTGAAGCTTTCTTT. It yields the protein CASSPTGITEAFF.

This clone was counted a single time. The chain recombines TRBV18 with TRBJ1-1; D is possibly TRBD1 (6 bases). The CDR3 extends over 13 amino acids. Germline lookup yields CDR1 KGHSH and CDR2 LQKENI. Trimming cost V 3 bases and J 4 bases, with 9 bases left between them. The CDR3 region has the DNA TGTGCCAGCTCACCCTTACAGGGCACTGAAGCTTTCTTT. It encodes CASSPLQGTEAFF.

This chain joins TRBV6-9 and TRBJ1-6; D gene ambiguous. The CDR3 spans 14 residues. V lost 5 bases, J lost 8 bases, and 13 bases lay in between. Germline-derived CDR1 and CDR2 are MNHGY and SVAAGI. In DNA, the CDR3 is TGTGCCAGCAGTCGCCCCCCACAAGATTCACCCCTCCACTTT. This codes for CASSRPPQDSPLHF.

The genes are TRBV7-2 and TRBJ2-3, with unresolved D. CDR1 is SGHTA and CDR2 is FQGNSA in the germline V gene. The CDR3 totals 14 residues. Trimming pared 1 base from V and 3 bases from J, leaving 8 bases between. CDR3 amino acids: CASSLGWATDTQYF. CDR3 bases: TGTGCCAGCAGCTTAGGTTGGGCAACAGATACGCAGTATTTT.

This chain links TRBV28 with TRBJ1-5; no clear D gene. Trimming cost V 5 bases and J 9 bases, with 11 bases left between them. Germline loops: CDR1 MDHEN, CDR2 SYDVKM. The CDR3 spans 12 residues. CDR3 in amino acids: CASSAPGTPQHF. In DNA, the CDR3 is TGTGCCAGCAGTGCTCCTGGCACGCCCCAGCATTTT.

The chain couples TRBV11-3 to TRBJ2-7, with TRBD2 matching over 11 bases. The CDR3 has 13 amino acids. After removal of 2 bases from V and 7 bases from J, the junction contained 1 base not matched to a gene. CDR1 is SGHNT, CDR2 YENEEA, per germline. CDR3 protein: CASSLLAGGEQYF. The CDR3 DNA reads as TGTGCCAGCAGCTTATTAGCGGGGGGGGAGCAGTACTTC.